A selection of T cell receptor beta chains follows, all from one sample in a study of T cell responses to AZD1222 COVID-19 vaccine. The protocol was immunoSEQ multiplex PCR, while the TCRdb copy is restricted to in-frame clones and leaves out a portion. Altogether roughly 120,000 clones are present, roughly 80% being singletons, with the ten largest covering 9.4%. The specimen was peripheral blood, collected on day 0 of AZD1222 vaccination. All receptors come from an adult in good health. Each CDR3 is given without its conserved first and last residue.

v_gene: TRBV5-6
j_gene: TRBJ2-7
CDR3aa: ASSRDYTYEQY

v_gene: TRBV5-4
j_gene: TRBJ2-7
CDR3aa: ASSLGTSGTYEQY

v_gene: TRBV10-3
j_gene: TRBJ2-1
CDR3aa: AISERVHNEQF

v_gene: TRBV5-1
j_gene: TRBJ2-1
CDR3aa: ASSLGQINNEQF

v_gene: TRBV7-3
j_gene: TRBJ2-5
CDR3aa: ASSAGEQETQY

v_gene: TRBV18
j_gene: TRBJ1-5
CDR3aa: ASSPGNNQPQH

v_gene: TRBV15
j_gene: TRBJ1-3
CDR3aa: ATSMGQGAGNTIY

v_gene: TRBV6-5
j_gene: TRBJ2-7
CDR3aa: ASSYRDPLAEQY

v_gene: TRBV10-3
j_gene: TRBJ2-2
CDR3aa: AISPPTGGKGGELF

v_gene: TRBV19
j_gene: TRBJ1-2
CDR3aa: ASSKPPGDGYT

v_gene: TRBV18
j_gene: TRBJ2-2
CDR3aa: ASSPSYSRTGELF

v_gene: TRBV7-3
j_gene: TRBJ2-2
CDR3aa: ASSLRGTNTGELF

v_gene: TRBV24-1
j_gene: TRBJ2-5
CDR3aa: ATSDLTETQY

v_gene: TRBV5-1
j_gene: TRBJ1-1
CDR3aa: ASSPVPQGAAEAF

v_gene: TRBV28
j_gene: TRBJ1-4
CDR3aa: ASSPRRQGRANEKLF

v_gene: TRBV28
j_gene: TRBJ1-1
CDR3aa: ASIGGGRTEAF

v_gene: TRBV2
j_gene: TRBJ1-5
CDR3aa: ASTMDRVGNQPQH

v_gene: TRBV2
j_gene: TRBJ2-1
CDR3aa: ASSEATTGYNEQF

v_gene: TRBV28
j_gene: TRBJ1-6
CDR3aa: ASTSSDGNSLH

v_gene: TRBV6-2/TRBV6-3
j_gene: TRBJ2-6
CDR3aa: ASSSGTSYSGANVLT

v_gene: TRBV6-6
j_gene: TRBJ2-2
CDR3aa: ASRPRGGELF

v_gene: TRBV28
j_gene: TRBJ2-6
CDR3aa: ASTPGAGANVLT

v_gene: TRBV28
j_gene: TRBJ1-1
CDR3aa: ASSKWVRGWDTEAF

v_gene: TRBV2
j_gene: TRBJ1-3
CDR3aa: ASRRGAGNTIY

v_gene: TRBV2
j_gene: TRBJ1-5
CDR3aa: ASSGTGNQPQH

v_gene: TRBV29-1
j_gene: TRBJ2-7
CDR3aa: SASQSGTGAYEQY

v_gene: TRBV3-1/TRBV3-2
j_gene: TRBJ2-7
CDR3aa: ASSQDPYSYEQY

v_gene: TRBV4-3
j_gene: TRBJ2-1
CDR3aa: ASSQSRAGISYNEQF

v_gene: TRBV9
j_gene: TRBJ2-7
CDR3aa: ASSPQLENYEQY

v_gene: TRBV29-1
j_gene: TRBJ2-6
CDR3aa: SVVKGGSGANVLT

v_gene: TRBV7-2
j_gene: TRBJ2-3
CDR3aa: ASSSRFTDTQY

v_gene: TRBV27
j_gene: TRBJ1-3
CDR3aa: ASSRRVNSGNTIY

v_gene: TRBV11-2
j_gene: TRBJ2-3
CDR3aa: ASGGGTDTQY

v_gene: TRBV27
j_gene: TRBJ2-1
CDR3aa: ASRPGQGYNEQF

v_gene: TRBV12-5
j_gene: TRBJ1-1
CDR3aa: ASGLGDFEAF

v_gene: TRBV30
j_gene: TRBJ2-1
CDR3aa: AWSRGGEQF

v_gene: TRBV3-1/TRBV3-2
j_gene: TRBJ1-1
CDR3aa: ASSQGISGGNTEAF

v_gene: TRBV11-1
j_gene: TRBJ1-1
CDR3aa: ASSFGSGHRNTEAF

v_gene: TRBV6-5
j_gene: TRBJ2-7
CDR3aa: ASRDRAYEQY

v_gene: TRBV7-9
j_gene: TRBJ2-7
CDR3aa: ASSLGGTAGGTYEQY

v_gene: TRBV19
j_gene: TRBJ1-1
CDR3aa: AASIKGDTEAF

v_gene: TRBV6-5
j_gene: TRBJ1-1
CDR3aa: ASSPNRGGSGEAF

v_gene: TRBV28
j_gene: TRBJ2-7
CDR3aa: ASSLEAYEQY

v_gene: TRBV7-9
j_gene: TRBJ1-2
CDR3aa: ASSFGRDYGYT

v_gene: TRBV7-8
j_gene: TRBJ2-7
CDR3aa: ASSYGLPSGRGESYEQY

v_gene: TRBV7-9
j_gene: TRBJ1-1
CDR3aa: ASSLLAANTEAF

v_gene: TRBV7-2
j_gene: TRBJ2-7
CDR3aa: ASSLVISPGSEQY

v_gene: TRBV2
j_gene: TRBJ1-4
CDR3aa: ASTRTGPTTNEKLF

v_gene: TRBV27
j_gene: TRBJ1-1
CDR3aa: ASSFFPSKNTEAF

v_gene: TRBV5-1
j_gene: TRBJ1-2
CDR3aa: ASSLDQGSIYT

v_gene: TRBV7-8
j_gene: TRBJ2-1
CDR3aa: ASSLAGRYNEQF